The 32 T cell receptor beta chains presented below share a single source sample, sequenced in a study of glioma-infiltrating T cells after dendritic cell vaccination. Assay used: immunoSEQ multiplex PCR; TCRdb lists only in-frame clones, some missing. Counted here are 90,000 or so clones, 75% to 90% occurring once; the ten biggest clones make up roughly 2%. Described time point: after dendritic cell vaccination, including at tumor progression/relapse. The source was blood, collected after dendritic cell vaccination. The receptor set was obtained from a human donor with glioblastoma.

The chain joins TRBV11-2 to TRBJ1-2; perhaps TRBD1 as D (6 bases). V gave up 2 bases and J gave up 4 bases, with 8 bases separating them. CDR1 is SGHAT, CDR2 FQNNGV, per germline. The CDR3 covers 13 residues. The CDR3 nucleotides are TGTGCCAGCAGCTTAACAGGGAGCTATGGCTACACCTTC. This translates into CASSLTGSYGYTF.

The gene calls are TRBV5-4 and TRBJ2-7; D remains unclear. The germline V and J ends were trimmed by 4 bases and 1 base, with 9 bases remaining between them. The CDR3 has 13 residues. CDR1 SGHNT and CDR2 YYREEE come from the germline V gene (reference sequence). CDR3 DNA: TGTGCCAGCAGCAAGGAGTCTTCCTACGAGCAGTACGTC. Its translation is CASSKESSYEQYV.

This sequence joins TRBV25-1 and TRBJ2-3; the match to TRBD1 covers 8 bases. The CDR3 has 15 residues. Per the germline V gene, CDR1 is MGHDK and CDR2 is SYGVNS. V was pared by 5 bases and J by 3 bases, with 7 bases of the junction left unmatched. CDR3 amino acids: CASSTAGQGTDTQYF. The DNA for the CDR3 is TGTGCCAGCAGTACCGCTGGACAGGGAACAGATACGCAGTATTTT.

The genes are TRBV10-2 and TRBJ2-1, with 8 positions matching TRBD2. The V gene's germline CDR1 is WSHSY and CDR2 SAAADI. Unmatched junction bases numbered 12, after V lost 9 bases and J lost 2 bases. CDR3 length equals 16 residues. CDR3 protein: CASSSDYGRAYNEQFF. CDR3 DNA: TGCGCCAGTTCATCTGATTACGGGAGGGCCTACAATGAGCAGTTCTTC.

The chain carries TRBV15 and TRBJ2-1; no clear D gene. V lost 0 bases, J lost 13 bases, and 10 bases lay in between. This CDR3 comprises 12 residues. Germline CDR1 LNHNV, CDR2 YYDKDF (reference sequence). The chain's CDR3 is CATSREQGGQFF. The CDR3 region has the DNA TGTGCCACCAGCAGAGAACAAGGCGGTCAGTTCTTC.

The V and J genes are TRBV5-4 and TRBJ2-2, with D hard to call. The CDR3 spans 15 residues. Germline CDR1 and CDR2: SGHNT and YYREEE (reference sequence). V lost 4 bases, J lost 0 bases, and 10 bases lay in between. The CDR3 coding sequence is TGTGCCAGCAGCCAAGAGTACGCGAACACCGGGGAGCTGTTTTTT. Protein product: CASSQEYANTGELFF.

In this sample, this clone turned up once. This chain joins TRBV11-2 and TRBJ2-2; perhaps TRBD1 as D (5 bases). In germline, CDR1 is SGHAT, CDR2 FQNNGV. Trimming removed 5 bases at V and 3 bases at J, with 16 bases between. The CDR3 runs to 16 residues. CDR3: CASSPGWGRYTGELFF. Here the CDR3 DNA reads TGTGCCAGCAGCCCAGGATGGGGCCGGTACACCGGGGAGCTGTTTTTT.

CDR3 coding DNA: TGTGCCAGCAGTGAAGCAGCCCCCAATGAGCAGTTCTTC. It encodes CASSEAAPNEQFF. V and J are TRBV6-1 and TRBJ2-1; D is unresolved. CDR1 and CDR2 from the germline V gene are MNHNS and SASEGT. V lost 0 bases and J lost 6, with 6 bases in between. This CDR3 has 13 residues.

The chain uses TRBV6-1 and TRBJ2-7; possibly TRBD2 for D (5 bases). Per germline, CDR1 MNHNS and CDR2 SASEGT. The V end lost 10 bases, the J end lost 0 bases, and 10 bases lay between the germline ends. The CDR3 totals 12 residues. For the CDR3, the DNA is TGTGCCACCCAAGGGAGCTCCTACGAGCAGTACGTC. Translated, it gives CATQGSSYEQYV.

The chain carries TRBV5-1 and TRBJ2-1, with TRBD2 identical over 9 bases. Germline V gene sequence: CDR1 SGHRS, CDR2 YFSETQ. CDR3 length: 15 residues. The trim removed 0 bases at V and 5 bases at J, leaving 3 bases unmatched. CDR3: CASSLELAGNNEQFF. CDR3 nucleotides: TGCGCCAGCAGCTTGGAGCTAGCGGGGAACAATGAGCAGTTCTTC.

This rearrangement joins TRBV5-6 to TRBJ1-2, with 7 nucleotides matching TRBD1. J was trimmed by 1 base and V by 0 bases; bases with no gene match: 3. There are 15 residues in the CDR3. Germline V gives CDR1 SGHDT, CDR2 YYEEEE. The CDR3 protein is CASSLAGGSNYGYTF. As DNA, the CDR3 is TGTGCCAGCAGCTTGGCAGGGGGAAGTAACTATGGCTACACCTTC.

V usage is TRBV11-2 and J usage is TRBJ1-6; no definite D call. CDR3 length: 12 residues. Germline CDR1 and CDR2: SGHAT and FQNNGV. The V end was cut by 5 bases, the J end by 14 bases, with 13 bases between. CDR3 in amino acids: CASSRLSWALHF. CDR3 DNA sequence: TGTGCCAGCAGCCGACTGTCTTGGGCCCTCCACTTT.

Points on this clone: Other DNA sequences within the sample encode an identical CDR3. The chain is built from TRBV7-8 and TRBJ1-3, with D tentatively TRBD1 (5 bases). Trimming took 5 bases from V and 4 from J, leaving 9 bases between them. Germline lookup yields CDR1 SGHVS and CDR2 FQNEAQ. This CDR3 comprises 13 residues. The CDR3 DNA reads as TGTGCCAGCAGCCCCAGGACAGGAAACACCATATATTTT. Translated: CASSPRTGNTIYF.

V gene TRBV19 combines with J gene TRBJ2-3; TRBD2 agrees at 8 bases. V dropped 10 bases and J dropped 4; count of bases not matched to a gene: 10. This CDR3 contains 14 residues. Germline CDR1 is LNHDA and CDR2 is SQIVND (reference sequence). This CDR3 reads CATRPGGGPDTQYF. As DNA, the CDR3 is TGTGCCACCCGGCCCGGGGGGGGCCCAGATACGCAGTATTTT.

This clone was observed many times. V is TRBV25-1 and J is TRBJ1-1; D is uncertain. Per the germline V gene, CDR1 is MGHDK and CDR2 is SYGVNS. Trimming cost V 6 bases and J 3 bases, with 5 bases left between them. The CDR3 runs to 11 residues. CDR3 protein: CASREDTEAFF. The CDR3 nucleotides read TGTGCCAGCAGGGAGGACACTGAAGCTTTCTTT.

This clone was found once. The gene calls are TRBV5-1 and TRBJ1-2; TRBD1 is a possible D gene (6 bases). The CDR3 totals 13 residues. Germline loops: CDR1 SGHRS, CDR2 YFSETQ. Trimming took 0 bases from V and 4 from J, leaving 7 bases between them. The CDR3 spells CASSLEGGYGYTF. The CDR3 DNA reads as TGCGCCAGCAGCTTGGAAGGGGGCTATGGCTACACCTTC.

This clone is a singleton in its sample. The chain is built from TRBV6-5 and TRBJ1-2, with 11 bases aligning to TRBD1. This CDR3 has 15 amino acids. Germline CDR1 is MNHEY and CDR2 is SVGAGI. Trimming removed 0 bases from V and 8 bases from J; junction bases left unmatched: 5. The DNA of the CDR3 is TGTGCCAGCAGTTACTCCCGGGACAGGGGGAGAGGCTACACCTTC. Protein sequence: CASSYSRDRGRGYTF.

V and J are TRBV7-2 and TRBJ2-6, with D possibly being TRBD2 (6 bases). V was clipped by 5 bases and J by 5 bases, with 13 bases between them. The CDR3 loop spans 15 amino acids. The germline gives CDR1 SGHTA, CDR2 FQGNSA. The CDR3 nucleotides read TGTGCCAGCAGCCCAGGAGGGTCCAGGGCCAACGTCCTGACTTTC. Protein: CASSPGGSRANVLTF.

The chain is built from TRBV6-1 and TRBJ2-7, with 9 positions matching TRBD1. The trim removed 6 bases at V and 5 bases at J, leaving 11 bases unmatched. This CDR3 comprises 15 residues. Germline V gene lookup returns CDR1 MNHNS and CDR2 SASEGT. CDR3 nucleotide sequence: TGTGCCAGCAGGCAACGGACAGGGGCCGGGAACGAGCAGTACGTC. This gives the protein CASRQRTGAGNEQYV.

The V call is TRBV30, the J call TRBJ2-3; 8 bases align to TRBD2. Germline CDR1 and CDR2: GTSNPN and SVGIG (reference sequence). V shed 1 base, J shed 5 bases, and the junction held 2 bases outside the gene matches. The CDR3 covers 13 residues. The CDR3 here is CAWSGSGRDTQYF. Written as DNA, the CDR3 is TGTGCCTGGAGTGGCAGCGGGAGAGATACGCAGTATTTT.

The rearrangement joins TRBV6-4 to TRBJ2-2, with D possibly matching TRBD1 (5 bases). V lost 3 bases to trimming and J lost 6 bases, with 8 bases between them. The CDR3 length is 13 residues. Germline V gives CDR1 MRHNA, CDR2 SNTAGT. CDR3 coding DNA: TGTGCCAGCAGTGAACAGGTCTCCGGGGAGCTGTTTTTT. As protein: CASSEQVSGELFF.

The chain combines TRBV9 with TRBJ1-2; tentative D call: TRBD1 (6 bases). CDR1 and CDR2 from the germline V gene are SGDLS and YYNGEE. The ends were cut back, 3 bases at V and 3 bases at J, with 18 bases in the middle. This CDR3 has 16 residues. CDR3 sequence reads: CASSEGGNSQYYGYTF. CDR3 nucleotides: TGTGCCAGCAGCGAGGGGGGGAACAGCCAATACTATGGCTACACCTTC.

The chain links TRBV7-2 to TRBJ1-1; D is ambiguous. Germline assignment: CDR1 SGHTA and CDR2 FQGNSA. V was clipped by 0 bases and J by 1 base, with 3 bases between them. The CDR3 loop spans 13 amino acids. CDR3 loop: CASSLAQNTEAFF. CDR3 sequence (DNA): TGTGCCAGCAGCTTAGCACAGAACACTGAAGCTTTCTTT.

V and J are TRBV15 and TRBJ2-7; the match to TRBD1 covers 11 bases. Germline V gives CDR1 LNHNV, CDR2 YYDKDF (reference sequence). Trimming removed 0 bases from V and 6 bases from J; junction bases left unmatched: 4. The CDR3 is 15 residues long. CDR3 loop: CATSRDGQGAGEQYF. The DNA for the CDR3 is TGTGCCACCAGCAGAGATGGACAGGGGGCCGGCGAGCAGTACTTC.

The J gene is TRBJ1-2, the V gene TRBV5-6; 9 positions match TRBD1. Trimming took 8 bases from V and 2 from J; bases not matched to a gene: 7. The CDR3 has 14 amino acids. CDR1 SGHDT and CDR2 YYEEEE come from the germline V gene. In DNA, the CDR3 is TGTGCCAGTTCGCCGGGACAGGGAAACTATGGCTACACCTTC. Translating it yields CASSPGQGNYGYTF.

The chain links TRBV5-1 to TRBJ1-1; D not certain. This CDR3 has 14 residues. V was trimmed by 0 bases and J by 1 base, leaving 7 bases between them. From germline, CDR1 is SGHRS and CDR2 YFSETQ. For the CDR3, the DNA is TGCGCCAGCAGCTTGGGGCGGGGGAACACTGAAGCTTTCTTT. Its protein product is CASSLGRGNTEAFF.

The V and J genes are TRBV19 and TRBJ2-7, with D perhaps TRBD2 (6 bases). V shed 3 bases and J shed 3 bases, with 15 bases lying between them. Germline CDR1 is LNHDA and CDR2 is SQIVND (reference sequence). The CDR3 loop spans 15 amino acids. CDR3 sequence (DNA): TGTGCCAGTAGTATGAGCCCGGGACTGAACTACGAGCAGTACTTC. Amino acid sequence: CASSMSPGLNYEQYF.

The J gene is TRBJ2-3, the V gene TRBV19; a possible D gene is TRBD1 (6 bases). V was pared by 6 bases and J by 2 bases, with 12 bases between. This CDR3 is 14 amino acids long. The germline V gene has CDR1 LNHDA and CDR2 SQIVND (reference sequence). The DNA of the CDR3 is TGTGCCAGTAGCCCGAGGGGGTACACAGATACGCAGTATTTT. Translated: CASSPRGYTDTQYF.

This chain joins TRBV5-1 and TRBJ1-4; possibly TRBD1 for D (6 bases). Germline V gene sequence: CDR1 SGHRS, CDR2 YFSETQ. Trimming removed 2 bases from V and 7 bases from J, with 9 bases in between. This CDR3 is built from 13 residues. The CDR3 loop reads CASSFDRTEKLFF. The CDR3, as DNA: TGCGCCAGCAGCTTTGACAGGACTGAAAAACTGTTTTTT.

The chain employs TRBV6-5 and TRBJ2-7; TRBD2 aligns across 7 bases. J was trimmed by 1 base and V by 5 bases; bases with no gene match: 5. Germline assignment: CDR1 MNHEY and CDR2 SVGAGI. This CDR3 comprises 14 residues. In DNA, the CDR3 is TGTGCCAGCAGTGGGCGGGGGAGGTCCTACGAGCAGTACTTC. Encoded protein: CASSGRGRSYEQYF.

The chain uses TRBV7-9 and TRBJ2-3; D possibly corresponds to TRBD2 (6 bases). The CDR3 consists of 14 residues. Trimming cost V 1 base and J 2 bases, with 7 bases left between them. Per germline, CDR1 SEHNR and CDR2 FQNEAQ (reference sequence). CDR3 protein: CASSLGLDTDTQYF. The CDR3 DNA reads TGTGCCAGCAGCTTAGGACTAGACACAGATACGCAGTATTTT.

The V gene is TRBV7-9, the J gene TRBJ2-1, with a tentative D call TRBD2 (5 bases). Per germline, CDR1 SEHNR and CDR2 FQNEAQ (reference sequence). V lost 4 bases to trimming and J lost 10 bases, with 17 bases between them. The CDR3 extends over 14 amino acids. DNA for the CDR3: TGTGCCAGCAGCTCCGAGAGGGCCCTTGGGGAGCAGTTCTTC. Translation gives CASSSERALGEQFF. Together with reference TRBV7-9 and TRBJ2-1, the CDR3 gives the full variable domain: DTGVSQNPRHKITKRGQNVTFRCDPISEHNRLYWYRQTLGQGPEFLTYFQNEAQLEKSRLLSDRFSAERPKGSFSTLEIQRTEQGDSAMYLCASSSERALGEQFFGPGTRLTVL.